This entry lists 2 T cell receptor beta chains sequenced from one sample in a study of T cells in localized non-small cell lung cancer. Assay: immunoSEQ multiplex PCR; the TCRdb copy retains only in-frame clones and omits some. This table has around 26,000 clones, about 84% appearing once. Here the sequenced sample was peripheral blood, taken before any cancer treatment. The receptors originated from a man between 40 and 75 years old with stage III squamous cell lung carcinoma.

The chain has TRBV7-2 and TRBJ1-1; TRBD1 might be the D (5 bases). Germline V gene lookup returns CDR1 SGHTA and CDR2 FQGNSA. The CDR3 totals 15 residues. V was pared by 5 bases and J by 1 base, with 14 bases between. The CDR3 DNA follows: TGTGCCAGCAGCCCTCCCGGGGCAGGGAACACTGAAGCTTTCTTT. This sequence encodes CASSPPGAGNTEAFF.

By share, this clone ranks as medium-sized (0.01 to 0.1%). CDR3 loop: CASSAGASGGFTEAFF. CDR3 in DNA: TGTGCCAGCAGCGCCGGCGCGTCCGGAGGATTCACTGAAGCTTTCTTT. The chain recombines TRBV5-5 with TRBJ1-1; no reliable D call. The CDR3 length is 16 residues. Trimming took 4 bases from V and 4 from J, leaving 20 bases between them. Germline V lookup: CDR1 SGHKS, CDR2 YYEKEE (reference sequence).